This TCR beta chain was retrieved from a study of a mutant IDH1 vaccine in newly diagnosed glioma. As for the study in general: In weeks 1, 3, 5, 7, 11, 15, 19 and 23, patients were vaccinated. Patients previously underwent radiotherapy, temozolomide, or both, and most underwent both. The initiation of vaccination occurred 4-6 weeks after radiotherapy alone, or with temozolomide cycles.

This clone is a singleton in its sample. Antigen specificity is unknown. Repertoires were generated with immunoSEQ multiplex PCR, while TCRdb's copy carries only in-frame clones and drops some. The profile shows around 58,000 clones, about 86% of them singletons. The V end was cut by 3 bases, the J end by 3 bases, with 10 bases between. The CDR3 runs 14 residues. Time point here: week 5, during vaccination. Doses consisted of 300 ug of mutant IDH1 20-mer peptide each, paired with topical imiquimod. New WHO grade 3 or 4 IDH1-mutant, ATRX-lost astrocytomas were present in all donors. Sample: PBMCs, taken from a glioma patient whose treatment included an IDH1 peptide vaccine. The sequence came from a man aged 25-45 years with glioma. V and J are TRBV5-3 and TRBJ1-5; D may be TRBD1 (5 bases). TRBV5-3 is an ORF; its function is uncertain. DNA of the CDR3: TGTGCCAGAAGCTGGGACGGAGACAATCAGCCCCAGCATTTT. Protein product: CARSWDGDNQPQHF.